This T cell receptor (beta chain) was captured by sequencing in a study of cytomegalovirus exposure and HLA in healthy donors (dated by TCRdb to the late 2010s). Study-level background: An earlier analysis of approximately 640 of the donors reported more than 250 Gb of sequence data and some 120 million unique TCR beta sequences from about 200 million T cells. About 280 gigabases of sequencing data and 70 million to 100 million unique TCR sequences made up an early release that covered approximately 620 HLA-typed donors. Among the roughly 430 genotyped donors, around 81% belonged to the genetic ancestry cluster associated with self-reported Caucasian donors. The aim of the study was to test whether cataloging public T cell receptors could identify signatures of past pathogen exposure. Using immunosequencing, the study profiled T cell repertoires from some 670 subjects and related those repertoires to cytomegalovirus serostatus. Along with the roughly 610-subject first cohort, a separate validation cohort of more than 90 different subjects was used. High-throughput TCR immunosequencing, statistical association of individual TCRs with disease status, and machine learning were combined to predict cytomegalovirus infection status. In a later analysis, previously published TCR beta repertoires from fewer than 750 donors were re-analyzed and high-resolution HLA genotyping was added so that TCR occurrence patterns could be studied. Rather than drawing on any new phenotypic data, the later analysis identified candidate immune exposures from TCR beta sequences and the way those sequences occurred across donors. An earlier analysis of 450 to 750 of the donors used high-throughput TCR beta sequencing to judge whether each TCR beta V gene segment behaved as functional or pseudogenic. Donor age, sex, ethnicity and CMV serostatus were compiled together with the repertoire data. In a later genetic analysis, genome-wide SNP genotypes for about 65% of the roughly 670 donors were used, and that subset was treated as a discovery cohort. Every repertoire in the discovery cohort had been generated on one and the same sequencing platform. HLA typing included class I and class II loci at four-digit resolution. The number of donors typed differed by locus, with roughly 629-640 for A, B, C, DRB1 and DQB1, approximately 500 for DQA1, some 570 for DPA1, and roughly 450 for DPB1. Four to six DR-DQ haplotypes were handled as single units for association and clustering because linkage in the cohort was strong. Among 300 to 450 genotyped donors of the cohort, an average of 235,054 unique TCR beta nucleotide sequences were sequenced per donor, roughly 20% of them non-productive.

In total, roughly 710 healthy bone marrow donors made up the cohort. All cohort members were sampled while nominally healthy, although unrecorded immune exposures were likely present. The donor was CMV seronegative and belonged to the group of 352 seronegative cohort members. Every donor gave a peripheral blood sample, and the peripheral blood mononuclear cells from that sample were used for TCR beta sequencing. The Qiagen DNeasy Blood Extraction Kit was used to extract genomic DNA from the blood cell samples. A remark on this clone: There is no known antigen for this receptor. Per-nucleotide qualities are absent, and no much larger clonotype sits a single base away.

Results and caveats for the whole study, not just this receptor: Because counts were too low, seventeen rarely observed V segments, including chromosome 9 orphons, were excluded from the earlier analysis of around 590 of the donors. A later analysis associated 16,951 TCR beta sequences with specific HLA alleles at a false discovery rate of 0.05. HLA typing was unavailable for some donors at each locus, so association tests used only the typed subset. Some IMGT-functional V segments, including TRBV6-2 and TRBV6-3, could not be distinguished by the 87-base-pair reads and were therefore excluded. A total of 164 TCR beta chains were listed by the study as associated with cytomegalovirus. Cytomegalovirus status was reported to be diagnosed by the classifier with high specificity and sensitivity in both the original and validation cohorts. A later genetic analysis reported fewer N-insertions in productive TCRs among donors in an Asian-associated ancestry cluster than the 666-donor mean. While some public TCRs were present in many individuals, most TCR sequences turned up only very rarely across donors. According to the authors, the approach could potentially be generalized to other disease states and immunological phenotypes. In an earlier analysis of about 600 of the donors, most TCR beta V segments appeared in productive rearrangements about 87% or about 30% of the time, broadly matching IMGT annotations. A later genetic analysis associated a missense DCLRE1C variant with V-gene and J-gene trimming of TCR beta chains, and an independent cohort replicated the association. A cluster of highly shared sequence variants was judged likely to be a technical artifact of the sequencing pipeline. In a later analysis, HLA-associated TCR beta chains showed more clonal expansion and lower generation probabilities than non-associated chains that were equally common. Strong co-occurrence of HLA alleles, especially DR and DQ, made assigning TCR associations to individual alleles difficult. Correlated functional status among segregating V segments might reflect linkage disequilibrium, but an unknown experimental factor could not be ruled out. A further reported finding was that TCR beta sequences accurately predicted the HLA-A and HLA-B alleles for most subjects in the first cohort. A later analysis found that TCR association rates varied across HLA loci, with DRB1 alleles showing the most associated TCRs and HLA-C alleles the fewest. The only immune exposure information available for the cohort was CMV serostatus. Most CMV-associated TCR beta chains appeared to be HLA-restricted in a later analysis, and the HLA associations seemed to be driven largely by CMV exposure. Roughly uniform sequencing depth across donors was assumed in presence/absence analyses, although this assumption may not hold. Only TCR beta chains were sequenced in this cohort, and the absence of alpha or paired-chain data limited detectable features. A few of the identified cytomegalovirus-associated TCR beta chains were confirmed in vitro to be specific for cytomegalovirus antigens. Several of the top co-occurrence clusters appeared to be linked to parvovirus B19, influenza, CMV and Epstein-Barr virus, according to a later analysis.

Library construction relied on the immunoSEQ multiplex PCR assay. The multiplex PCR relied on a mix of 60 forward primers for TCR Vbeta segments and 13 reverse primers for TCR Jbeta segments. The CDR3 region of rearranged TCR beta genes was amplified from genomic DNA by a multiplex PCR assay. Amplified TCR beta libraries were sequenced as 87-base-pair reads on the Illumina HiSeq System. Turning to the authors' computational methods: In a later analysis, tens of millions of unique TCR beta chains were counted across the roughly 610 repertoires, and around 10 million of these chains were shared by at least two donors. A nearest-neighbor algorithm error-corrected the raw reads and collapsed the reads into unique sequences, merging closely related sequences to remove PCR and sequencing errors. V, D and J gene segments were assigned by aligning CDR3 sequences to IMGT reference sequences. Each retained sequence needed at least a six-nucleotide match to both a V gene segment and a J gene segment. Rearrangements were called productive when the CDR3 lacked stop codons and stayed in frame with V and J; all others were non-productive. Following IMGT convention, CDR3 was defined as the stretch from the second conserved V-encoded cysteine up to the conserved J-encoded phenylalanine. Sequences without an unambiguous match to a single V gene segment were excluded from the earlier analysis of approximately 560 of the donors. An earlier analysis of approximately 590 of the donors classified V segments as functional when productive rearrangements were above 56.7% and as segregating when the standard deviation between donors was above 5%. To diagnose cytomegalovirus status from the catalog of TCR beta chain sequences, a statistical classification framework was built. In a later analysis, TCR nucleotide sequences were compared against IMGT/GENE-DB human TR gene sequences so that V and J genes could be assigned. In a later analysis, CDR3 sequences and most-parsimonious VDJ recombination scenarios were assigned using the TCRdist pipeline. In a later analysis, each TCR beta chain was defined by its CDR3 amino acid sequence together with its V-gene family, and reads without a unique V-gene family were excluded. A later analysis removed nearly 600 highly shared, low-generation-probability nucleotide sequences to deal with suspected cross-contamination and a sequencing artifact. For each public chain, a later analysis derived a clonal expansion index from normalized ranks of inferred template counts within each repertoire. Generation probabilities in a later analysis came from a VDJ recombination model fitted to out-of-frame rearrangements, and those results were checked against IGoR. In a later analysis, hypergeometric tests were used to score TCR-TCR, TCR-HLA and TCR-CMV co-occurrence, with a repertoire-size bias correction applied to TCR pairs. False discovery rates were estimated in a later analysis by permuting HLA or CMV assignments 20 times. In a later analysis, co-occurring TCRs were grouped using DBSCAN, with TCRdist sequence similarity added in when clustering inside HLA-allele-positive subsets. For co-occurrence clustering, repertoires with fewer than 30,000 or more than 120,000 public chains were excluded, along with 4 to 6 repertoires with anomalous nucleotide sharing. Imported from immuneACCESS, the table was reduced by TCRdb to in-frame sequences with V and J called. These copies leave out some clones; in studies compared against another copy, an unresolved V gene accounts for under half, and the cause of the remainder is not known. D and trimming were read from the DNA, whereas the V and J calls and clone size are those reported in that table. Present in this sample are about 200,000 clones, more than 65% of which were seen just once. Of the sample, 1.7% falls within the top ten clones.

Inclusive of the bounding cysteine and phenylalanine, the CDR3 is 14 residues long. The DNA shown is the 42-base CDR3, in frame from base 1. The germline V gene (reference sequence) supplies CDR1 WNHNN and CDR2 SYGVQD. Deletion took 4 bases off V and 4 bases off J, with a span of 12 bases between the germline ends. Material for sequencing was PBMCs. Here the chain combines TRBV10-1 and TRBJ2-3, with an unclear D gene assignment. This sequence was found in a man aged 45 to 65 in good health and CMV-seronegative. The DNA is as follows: TGCGCCAGCAGTGTAAAGCCTTTCTCAGATACGCAGTATTTT. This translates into CASSVKPFSDTQYF.